These 13 T cell receptor beta chains originate from one sample sequenced in a study of blood T cell repertoires in COVID-19. TCRdb's copy holds only in-frame clones and misses some; the assay was immunoSEQ multiplex PCR. The sample consists of over 70,000 clones, around 86% of them appearing once. Sequencing was done on a sample of peripheral blood. These receptors all stem from a human donor in a cohort sampled during active COVID-19.

The chain carries TRBV4-1 and TRBJ1-4; D is uncertain. There are 16 residues in the CDR3. Germline V CDR1 and CDR2: MGHRA, YSYEKL. V lost 1 base and J 6 bases, leaving 15 bases between the germline ends. The CDR3, as DNA: TGCGCCAGCAGCCAAGGAGGAACAGCGGGAGATGAAAAACTGTTTTTT. This codes for CASSQGGTAGDEKLFF.

In this sample, this clone turned up a few times. CDR3 amino acids: CASHPGRGMSQTGELFF. CDR3 nucleotides: TGTGCCAGCCATCCGGGACGGGGGATGAGTCAGACCGGGGAGCTGTTTTTT. The rearrangement links TRBV19 to TRBJ2-2, with D possibly TRBD2 on 6 matching bases. The CDR3 is 17 residues long. Per germline, CDR1 LNHDA and CDR2 SQIVND (reference sequence). The V end lost 9 bases, the J end lost 5 bases, and 25 bases lay between the germline ends.

This clone was counted once. The J gene is TRBJ1-1, the V gene TRBV5-1, with 8 bases that match TRBD1. The V segment lost 3 bases and the J segment 4 bases; nucleotides outside the gene matches: 8. The CDR3 extends over 15 amino acids. CDR1 SGHRS and CDR2 YFSETQ come from the germline V gene. The CDR3 protein is CASSSGQGQFTEAFF. DNA of the CDR3: TGCGCCAGCAGCTCCGGACAGGGCCAATTCACTGAAGCTTTCTTT.

J is TRBJ1-2 and V is TRBV15; a weak D match, TRBD1 (6 bases). The germline V and J ends were trimmed by 5 bases and 2 bases, with 12 bases remaining between them. Germline CDR1 LNHNV, CDR2 YYDKDF (reference sequence). CDR3 size: 14 residues. CDR3 bases: TGTGCCACCAGCGCCCAACAGGGAAACTATGGCTACACCTTC. Translating it yields CATSAQQGNYGYTF.

This chain joins TRBV2 and TRBJ2-1; possible D gene TRBD2, 5 bases. Germline CDR1 is SNHLY and CDR2 is FYNNEI. The CDR3 length is 11 residues. The V gene lost 9 bases and the J gene lost 10 bases, with 13 bases spanning the gap. The CDR3, as DNA: TGTGCCAGAGGAGGCGGAGGCGAGCAGTTCTTC. Protein product: CARGGGGEQFF.

The chain couples TRBV6-5 to TRBJ1-5; no definite D call. The length of the CDR3 is 15 residues. In germline, CDR1 is MNHEY, CDR2 SVGAGI. The ends were cut back, 6 bases at V and 4 bases at J, with 16 bases in the middle. CDR3 sequence reads: CASSRDNLPNQPQHF. For the CDR3, the DNA is TGTGCCAGCAGCCGCGACAATCTGCCTAATCAGCCCCAGCATTTT.

The J gene is TRBJ1-2, the V gene TRBV30; perhaps TRBD1 as D (6 bases). Germline-derived CDR1 and CDR2 are GTSNPN and SVGIG (reference sequence). This CDR3 region has 13 residues. V was trimmed by 0 bases and J by 6 bases, leaving 11 bases between them. CDR3 amino acids: CAWSVMGADGYTF. The CDR3 DNA follows: TGTGCCTGGAGTGTAATGGGGGCTGATGGCTACACCTTC.

This clone came up once. The rearrangement joins TRBV5-4 to TRBJ2-1; TRBD2 is a possible D gene (6 bases). The CDR3 covers 14 residues. Germline-derived CDR1 and CDR2 are SGHNT and YYREEE (reference sequence). V lost 0 bases and J 8 bases, leaving 12 bases between the germline ends. The CDR3 is CASSLAGVRHEQFF. Here the CDR3 DNA reads TGTGCCAGCAGCTTGGCGGGAGTTCGCCATGAGCAGTTCTTC.

The chain links TRBV27 to TRBJ1-2; TRBD1 agrees at 7 bases. Germline CDR1 MNHEY, CDR2 SMNVEV (reference sequence). This CDR3 comprises 17 residues. Unmatched junction bases numbered 12, after V lost 3 bases and J lost 2 bases. This CDR3 reads CASSFMSLGGWNYGYTF. CDR3 sequence (DNA): TGTGCCAGCAGTTTCATGTCACTAGGGGGCTGGAACTATGGCTACACCTTC.

The table lists this clone with a few counts. CDR3 in amino acids: CASSSPLNGEDTEAFF. The DNA for the CDR3 is TGTGCCAGCAGTTCCCCCCTAAATGGGGAGGACACTGAAGCTTTCTTT. The chain carries TRBV28 and TRBJ1-1; D gene uncertain. V lost 4 bases and J 3 bases, leaving 18 bases between the germline ends. The germline gives CDR1 MDHEN, CDR2 SYDVKM. This CDR3 is 16 amino acids long.

This clone was observed once. The chain carries TRBV12-5 and TRBJ2-2; 7 bases fit TRBD2. This CDR3 has 15 residues. V gave up 7 bases and J gave up 1 base; unmatched junction bases: 6. From germline, CDR1 is LGHNT and CDR2 FRNRAP. The CDR3 region is CASAPGRGNTGELFF. The CDR3 region has the DNA TGTGCTAGTGCCCCAGGGAGGGGGAACACCGGGGAGCTGTTTTTT.

The V and J genes are TRBV19 and TRBJ2-1; 11 bases map to TRBD2. Germline-derived CDR1 and CDR2 are LNHDA and SQIVND (reference sequence). This CDR3 spans 17 amino acids. V shed 7 bases and J 7 bases; nucleotides not matched to a gene: 15. The CDR3: CASIRRGTSGSHNEQFF. For the CDR3, the DNA is TGTGCCAGTATTCGTAGAGGCACTAGCGGGAGCCATAATGAGCAGTTCTTC.

The chain is built from TRBV11-2 and TRBJ2-3; 10 nucleotides agree with TRBD2. After removal of 1 base from V and 5 bases from J, the junction contained 12 bases not matched to a gene. The CDR3 loop spans 18 amino acids. Per germline, CDR1 SGHAT and CDR2 FQNNGV. The CDR3 nucleotides are TGTGCCAGCAGCTTAGGGGCTAGCGGGAGCGGCGGAGGAGATACGCAGTATTTT. The encoded protein is CASSLGASGSGGGDTQYF.